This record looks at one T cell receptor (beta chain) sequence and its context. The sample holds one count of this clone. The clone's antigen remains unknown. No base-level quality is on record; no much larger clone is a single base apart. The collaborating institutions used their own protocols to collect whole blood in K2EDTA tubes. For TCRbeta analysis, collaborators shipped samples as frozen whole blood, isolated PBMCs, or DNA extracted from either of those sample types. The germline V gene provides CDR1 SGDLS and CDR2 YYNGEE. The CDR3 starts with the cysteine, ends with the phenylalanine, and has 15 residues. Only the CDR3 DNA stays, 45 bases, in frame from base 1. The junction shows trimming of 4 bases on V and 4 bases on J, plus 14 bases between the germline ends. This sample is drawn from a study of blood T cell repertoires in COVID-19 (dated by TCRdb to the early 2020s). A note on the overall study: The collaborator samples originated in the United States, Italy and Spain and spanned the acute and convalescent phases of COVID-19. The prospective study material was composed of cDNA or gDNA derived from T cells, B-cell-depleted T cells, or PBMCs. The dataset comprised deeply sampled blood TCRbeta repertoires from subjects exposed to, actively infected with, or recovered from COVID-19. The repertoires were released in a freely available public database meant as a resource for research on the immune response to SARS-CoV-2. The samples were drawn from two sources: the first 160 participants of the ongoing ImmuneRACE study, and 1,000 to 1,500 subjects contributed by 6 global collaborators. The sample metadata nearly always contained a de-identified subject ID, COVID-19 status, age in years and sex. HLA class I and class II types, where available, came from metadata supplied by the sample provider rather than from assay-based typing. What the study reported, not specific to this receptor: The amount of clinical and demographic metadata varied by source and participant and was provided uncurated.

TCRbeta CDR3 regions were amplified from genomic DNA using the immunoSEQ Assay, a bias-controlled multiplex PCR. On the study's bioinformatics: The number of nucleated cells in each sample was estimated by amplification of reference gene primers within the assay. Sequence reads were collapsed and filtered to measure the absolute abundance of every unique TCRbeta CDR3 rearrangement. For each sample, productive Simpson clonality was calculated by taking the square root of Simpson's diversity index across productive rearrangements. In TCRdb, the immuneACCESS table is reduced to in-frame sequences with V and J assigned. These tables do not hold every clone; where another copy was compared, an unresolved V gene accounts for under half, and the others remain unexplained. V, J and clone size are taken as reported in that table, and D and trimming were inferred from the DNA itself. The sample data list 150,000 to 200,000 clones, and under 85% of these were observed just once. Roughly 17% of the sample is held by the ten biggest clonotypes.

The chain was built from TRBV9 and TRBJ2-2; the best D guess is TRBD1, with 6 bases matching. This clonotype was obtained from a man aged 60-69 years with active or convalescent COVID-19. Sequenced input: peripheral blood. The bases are TGTGCCAGCAGCCTCAGGGGCCATTCCACCGGGGAGCTGTTTTTT. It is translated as CASSLRGHSTGELFF. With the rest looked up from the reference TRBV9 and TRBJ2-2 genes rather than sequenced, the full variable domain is DSGVTQTPKHLITATGQRVTLRCSPRSGDLSVYWYQQSLDQGLQFLIQYYNGEERAKGNILERFSAQQFPDLHSELNLSSLELGDSALYFCASSLRGHSTGELFFGEGSRLTVL.